This T cell receptor beta chain is drawn from a study of cytomegalovirus exposure and HLA in healthy donors. With 60 Vbeta and 13 Jbeta primers, the PCR was carried out. Method: immunoSEQ multiplex PCR; TCRdb's copy keeps in-frame clones and lacks some. The sample contains some 120,000 clones, approximately 81% of which appear only once. The CDR3 consists of 17 residues. J lost 4 bases, V lost 5 bases, and 6 bases had no gene match. Per germline, CDR1 SEHNR and CDR2 FQNEAQ (reference sequence). The sequence was collected from a man aged 30 to 45 in good health and CMV-seropositive. The specimen sequenced was PBMCs. The chain couples TRBV7-9 to TRBJ2-6; 12 nucleotides align to TRBD1. CDR3 DNA: TGTGCCAGCAGCAAGGGACAGGGGGCGCCGGGGGCCAACGTCCTGACTTTC. This translates into CASSKGQGAPGANVLTF.